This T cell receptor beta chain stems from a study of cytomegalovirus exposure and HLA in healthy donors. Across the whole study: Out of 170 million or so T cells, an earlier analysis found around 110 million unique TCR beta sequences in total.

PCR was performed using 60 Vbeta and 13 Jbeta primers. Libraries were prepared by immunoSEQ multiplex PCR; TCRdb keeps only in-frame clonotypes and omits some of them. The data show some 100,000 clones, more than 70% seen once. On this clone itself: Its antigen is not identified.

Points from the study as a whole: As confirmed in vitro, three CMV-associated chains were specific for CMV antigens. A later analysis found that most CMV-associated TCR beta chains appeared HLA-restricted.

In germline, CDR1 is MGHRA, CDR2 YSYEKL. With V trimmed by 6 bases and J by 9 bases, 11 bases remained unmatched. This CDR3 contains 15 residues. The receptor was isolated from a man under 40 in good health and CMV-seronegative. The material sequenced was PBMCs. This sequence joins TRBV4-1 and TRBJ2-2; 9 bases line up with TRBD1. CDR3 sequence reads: CASRNDRGSLRELFF. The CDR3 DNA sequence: TGCGCCAGCAGGAACGACAGGGGGTCTCTCCGGGAGCTGTTTTTT.